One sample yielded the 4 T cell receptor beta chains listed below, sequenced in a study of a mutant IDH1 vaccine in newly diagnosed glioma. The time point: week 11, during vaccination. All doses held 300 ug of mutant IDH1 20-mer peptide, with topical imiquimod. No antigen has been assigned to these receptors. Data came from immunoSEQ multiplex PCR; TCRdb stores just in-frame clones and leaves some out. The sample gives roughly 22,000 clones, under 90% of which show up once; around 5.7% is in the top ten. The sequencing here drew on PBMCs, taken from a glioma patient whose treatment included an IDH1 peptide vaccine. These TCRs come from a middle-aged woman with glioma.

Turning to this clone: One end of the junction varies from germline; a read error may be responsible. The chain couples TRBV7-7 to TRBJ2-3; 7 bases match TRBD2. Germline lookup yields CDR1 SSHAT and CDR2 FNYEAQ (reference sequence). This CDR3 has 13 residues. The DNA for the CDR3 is TGTGCTAGCAGCCCCTCGGGGGGAGATACGCAGTATTTT. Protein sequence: CASSPSGGDTQYF.

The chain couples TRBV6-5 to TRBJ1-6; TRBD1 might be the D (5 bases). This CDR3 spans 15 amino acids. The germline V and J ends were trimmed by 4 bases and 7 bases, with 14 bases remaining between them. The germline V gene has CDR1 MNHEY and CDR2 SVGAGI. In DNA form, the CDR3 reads TGTGCCAGCAGTTTGCGAGGACAAAGAAATTCACCCCTCCACTTT. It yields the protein CASSLRGQRNSPLHF.

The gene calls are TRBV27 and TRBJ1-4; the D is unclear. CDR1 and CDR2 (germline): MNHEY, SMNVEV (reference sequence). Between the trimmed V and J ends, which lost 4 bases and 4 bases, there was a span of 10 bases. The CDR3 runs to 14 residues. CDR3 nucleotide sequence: TGTGCCAGCAGTTCGAGGCGGGATAATGAAAAACTGTTTTTT. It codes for CASSSRRDNEKLFF.

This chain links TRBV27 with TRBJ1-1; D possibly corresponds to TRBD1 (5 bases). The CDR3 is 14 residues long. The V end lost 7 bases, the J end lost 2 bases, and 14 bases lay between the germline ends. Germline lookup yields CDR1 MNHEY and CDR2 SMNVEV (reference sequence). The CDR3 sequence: CASTRDRTNTEAFF. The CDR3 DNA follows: TGTGCCAGCACCCGCGACAGAACCAACACTGAAGCTTTCTTT.